This T cell receptor (beta chain) was sequenced for a study of long-term antiretroviral therapy in people with HIV. Points from the study as a whole: Older ART regimens may have been in use when blood was drawn between about 2004 and 2017. Pre-ART expanded clones dominated the repertoire at every time point.

Sequencing relied on immunoSEQ assay v3.0, run at survey level. The assay was immunoSEQ multiplex PCR, and TCRdb's table has in-frame clones only and misses some. This sample carries 20,000 to 25,000 clones, 85% to 95% of them seen once, and the ten largest clones take around 2.2%. The CDR3 extends over 13 amino acids. CDR1 is ENHRY, CDR2 SYGVKD, per germline. V gave up 2 bases and J gave up 5 bases, with 10 bases separating them. Note on this clone: Antigen specificity is unknown.

This TCR was sampled from a woman between 50 and 59 years old with HIV. J is TRBJ2-7 and V is TRBV10-3; TRBD1 is a possible D gene (6 bases). Source: unsorted PBMCs, taken roughly 5.1 years after starting antiretroviral therapy. The CDR3 nucleotides are TGTGCCATCAGTGAGGATTACAGGGACGAGCAGTACTTC. This translates into CAISEDYRDEQYF.